This note documents a single T cell receptor (beta chain) sequence. CDR1 and CDR2 from the germline V gene are SNHLY and FYNNEI. V trimming: 2 bases; J trimming: 6 bases; junction bases outside the gene matches: 9. There are 15 residues in the CDR3. The sample belongs to a study of OX40 agonist ivuxolimab in advanced cancers. Using immunoSEQ multiplex PCR, the repertoire was profiled, and TCRdb retains in-frame clones only, with some absent. Here the sample spans 16,000 or so clones, 60% to 85% being singletons. This receptor was obtained from an adult with an advanced solid tumor such as melanoma, head and neck, liver or kidney cancer. The input for sequencing was CD4+ or CD8+ T cells sorted from blood, taken in a trial of the OX40 agonist ivuxolimab. The chain has TRBV2 and TRBJ2-7; 8 nucleotides line up with TRBD1. The CDR3 bases are TGTGCCAGCAGTGAACCTCGGGCAGGGGGCAGCGAGCAGTACTTC. The encoded protein is CASSEPRAGGSEQYF.